Presented here are 3 T cell receptor beta chains from one specimen sequenced in a study of blood T cell repertoires in COVID-19. Using immunoSEQ multiplex PCR, the repertoire was profiled, and TCRdb retains in-frame clones only, with some absent. Of some 250,000 clones listed, approximately 89% are singletons. Sequenced sample: PBMCs or T cells enriched from blood (not recorded which). Receptors originate from a woman in her 30s with acute COVID-19.

This clone appeared once. The V call is TRBV4-1, the J call TRBJ1-1; D is undetermined. Germline V gene data show CDR1 as MGHRA and CDR2 as YSYEKL. The CDR3 spans 12 residues. V was clipped by 0 bases and J by 6 bases, with 5 bases between them. The DNA of the CDR3 is TGCGCCAGCAGCCAAGATCCCGCTGAAGCTTTCTTT. This sequence encodes CASSQDPAEAFF.

The chain employs TRBV6-5 and TRBJ2-7; 9 bases line up with TRBD1. V shed 5 bases, J shed 2 bases, and the junction held 4 bases outside the gene matches. The CDR3 sequence is 14 residues long. CDR1 and CDR2 from the germline V gene are MNHEY and SVGAGI. CDR3 protein: CASSRTGATYEQYF. CDR3 sequence (DNA): TGTGCCAGCAGTCGGACAGGGGCGACCTACGAGCAGTACTTC.

The rearrangement joins TRBV7-8 to TRBJ2-2; the D gene is possibly TRBD1 (6 bases). The CDR3 has 15 amino acids. V lost 1 base and J lost 6, with 12 bases in between. Germline CDR1 reads SGHVS; CDR2 reads FQNEAQ. The CDR3 region is CASSLDRGSSGELFF. CDR3 DNA sequence: TGTGCCAGCAGCTTAGATAGGGGGTCCTCCGGGGAGCTGTTTTTT.